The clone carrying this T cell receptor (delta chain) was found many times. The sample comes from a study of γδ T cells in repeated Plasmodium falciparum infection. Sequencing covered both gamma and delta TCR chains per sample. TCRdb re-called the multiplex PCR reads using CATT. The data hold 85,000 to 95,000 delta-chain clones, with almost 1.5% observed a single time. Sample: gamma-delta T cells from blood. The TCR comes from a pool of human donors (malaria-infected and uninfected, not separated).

The DNA for the CDR3 is TGTGCTCTTGGGGAACTAACCCGACGCCGAGCACCCACCGATAAACTCATCTTT. It yields the protein CALGELTRRRAPTDKLIF. The rearrangement joins TRDV1 to TRDJ1, with D unresolved. Assignment of the J gene here rests on matching the DNA to germline, because TCRdb gives none. The CDR3 has 18 amino acids. V was shortened by 0 bases and J by 1 base, with 18 bases between the two germline ends. Germline V CDR1 and CDR2: TSWWSYY, QGS.